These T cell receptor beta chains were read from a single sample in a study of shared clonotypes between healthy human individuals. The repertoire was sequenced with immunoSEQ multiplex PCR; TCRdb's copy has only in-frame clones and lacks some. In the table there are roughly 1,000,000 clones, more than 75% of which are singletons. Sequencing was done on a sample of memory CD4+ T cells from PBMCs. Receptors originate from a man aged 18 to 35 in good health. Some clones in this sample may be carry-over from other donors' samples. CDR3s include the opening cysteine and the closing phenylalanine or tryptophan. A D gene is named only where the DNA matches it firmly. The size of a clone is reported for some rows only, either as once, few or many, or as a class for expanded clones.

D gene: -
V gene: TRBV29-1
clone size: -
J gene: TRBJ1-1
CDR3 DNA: TGCAGCGTTGTGCCCAATTTGGGGGGCACTGAAGCTTTCTTT
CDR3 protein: CSVVPNLGGTEAFF

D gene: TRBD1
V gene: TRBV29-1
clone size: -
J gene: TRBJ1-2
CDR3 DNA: TGCAGCGTTGTTGGCAGGGGGAAAGACTATGGCTACACCTTC
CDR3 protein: CSVVGRGKDYGYTF

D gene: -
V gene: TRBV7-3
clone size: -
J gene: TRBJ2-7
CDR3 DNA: TGTGCCAGCAGCTTAACTCGTGGGACCAGCCTCGAGCAGTACTTC
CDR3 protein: CASSLTRGTSLEQYF

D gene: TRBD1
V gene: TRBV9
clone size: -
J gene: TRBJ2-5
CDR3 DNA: TGTGCCAGCAGCACCCCAGGGGGTACTTTGCAAGAGACCCAGTACTTC
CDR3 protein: CASSTPGGTLQETQYF

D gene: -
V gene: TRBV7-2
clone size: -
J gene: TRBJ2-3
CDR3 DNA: TGTGCCAGCAGCTTTACGCCGATATTCTCGGGAGATACGCAGTATTTT
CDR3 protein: CASSFTPIFSGDTQYF

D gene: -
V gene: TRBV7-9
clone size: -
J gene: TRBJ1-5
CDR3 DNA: TGTGCCAGCAGCTTAGAGGAATGGCAGCCCCAGCATTTT
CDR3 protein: CASSLEEWQPQHF

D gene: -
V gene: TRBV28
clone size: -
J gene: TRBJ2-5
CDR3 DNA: TGTGCCAGCAGTCCCCTAGGGCTGAAGACCCAGTACTTC
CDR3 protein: CASSPLGLKTQYF

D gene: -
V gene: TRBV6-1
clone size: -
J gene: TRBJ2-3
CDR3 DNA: TGTGCCAGCAGTGACTGGACACATAGCACAGATACGCAGTATTTT
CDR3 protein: CASSDWTHSTDTQYF

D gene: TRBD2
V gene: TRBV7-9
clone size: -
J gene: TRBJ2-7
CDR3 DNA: TGTGCCAGCAGCTTAAGTGGGACTAGCGGGAGCGAGGCCGAGCAGTACTTC
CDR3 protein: CASSLSGTSGSEAEQYF

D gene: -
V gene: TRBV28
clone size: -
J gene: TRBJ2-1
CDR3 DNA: TGTGCCACCGACCAGATTACCTACAATGAGCAGTTCTTC
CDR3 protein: CATDQITYNEQFF

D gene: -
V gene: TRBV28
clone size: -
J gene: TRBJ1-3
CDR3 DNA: TGTGCCAGCAGTTTATCAGGGGCAAGCTCTGGAAACACCATATATTTT
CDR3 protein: CASSLSGASSGNTIYF

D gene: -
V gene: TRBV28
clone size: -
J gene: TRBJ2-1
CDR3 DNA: TGTGCCAGCACCTCCAAGGCCTACAATGAGCAGTTCTTC
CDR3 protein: CASTSKAYNEQFF

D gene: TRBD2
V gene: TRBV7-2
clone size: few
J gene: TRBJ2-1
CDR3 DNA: TGTGCCAGCAGCTTAGGAGGGACTAGCGGGAGGGGAAATGAGCAGTTCTTC
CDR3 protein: CASSLGGTSGRGNEQFF

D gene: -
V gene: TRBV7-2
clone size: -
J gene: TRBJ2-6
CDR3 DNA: TGTGCCAGCAGCTTAATGGTGACCGGCTTGACTTTC
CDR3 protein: CASSLMVTGLTF

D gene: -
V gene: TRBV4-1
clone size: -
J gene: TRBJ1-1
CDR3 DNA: TGCGCCAGCAGCCAAGGGGGGCCGAACACTGAAGCTTTCTTT
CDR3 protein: CASSQGGPNTEAFF